The 5 T cell receptor beta chains given below trace back to one sample, sequenced in a study of T cells in Graves' hyperthyroidism and ophthalmopathy. Amplification of TCR beta CDR3 regions was performed using RNA transcripts as template. HTBI primers drove first-round RT-PCR of the TCR CDR3. Using its own MiXCR run on the multiplex PCR reads, TCRdb lists one record per CDR3 protein. The repertoire holds 750,000 to 950,000 distinct CDR3 sequences, 35% to 40% seen once, with 8% to 9% in the top ten. Sequencing was performed on blood. The receptor source for this set is a man aged 18 to 30 with Graves' hyperthyroidism.

This clonotype was seen many times. The chain uses TRBV10-3 and TRBJ1-1; no firm D call. Looked up from germline, CDR1 is ENHRY and CDR2 is SYGVKD. CDR3 length equals 17 residues. Trimming took off 0 bases at V and 2 bases at J, with 16 bases between the two ends. As DNA, the CDR3 is TGTGCCATCAGTGAGTCAGAGGGTTTAGGTGACAACACTGAAGCTTTCTTT. Translated, it gives CAISESEGLGDNTEAFF.

Many counts were recorded for this clonotype. V gene TRBV7-6 combines with J gene TRBJ1-1, with D unresolved. The CDR3 extends over 14 amino acids. Trimming left V 1 base short and J 2 bases short, with 8 bases between. Looked up from germline, CDR1 is SGHVS and CDR2 is FNYEAQ. CDR3 nucleotides: TGTGCCAGCAGCTTAGGCTGGTCTAACACTGAAGCTTTCTTT. Its protein is CASSLGWSNTEAFF.

This chain uses TRBV7-8 with TRBJ1-2; tentatively, D is TRBD1 (5 bases). Germline V lookup: CDR1 SGHVS, CDR2 FQNEAQ. V was trimmed by 1 base and J by 0 bases, leaving 12 bases between them. The CDR3 runs to 16 residues. In DNA form, the CDR3 reads TGTGCCAGCAGCTTAGATTCGGGGGTGACTAACTATGGCTACACCTTC. This encodes CASSLDSGVTNYGYTF. Variable domain in full (rest from reference TRBV7-8 and TRBJ1-2): GAGVSQSPRYKVAKRGQDVALRCDPISGHVSLFWYQQALGQGPEFLTYFQNEAQLDKSGLPSDRFFAERPEGSVSTLKIQRTQQEDSAVYLCASSLDSGVTNYGYTFGSGTRLTVV.

The chain has TRBV6-5 and TRBJ1-1; maybe TRBD1 (5 bases). This CDR3 comprises 15 residues. Trimming left V 4 bases short and J 6 bases short, with 18 bases between. The germline gives CDR1 MNHEY, CDR2 SVGAGI. CDR3 region: CASSSAQGIQAEAFF. In DNA form, the CDR3 reads TGTGCCAGCAGTTCCGCGCAGGGAATACAGGCTGAAGCTTTCTTT.

In this sample, this clonotype turned up once. The rearrangement links TRBV4-3 to TRBJ1-5; the D gene is possibly TRBD1 (5 bases). Germline values: CDR1 LGHNA, CDR2 YSLEER. The CDR3 covers 15 residues. Trimming stripped 0 bases from V and 5 bases from J, with 11 bases between. The CDR3 DNA sequence: TGCGCCAGCAGCCAAGACAGGGAGGGAGATCAGCCCCAGCATTTT. This codes for CASSQDREGDQPQHF.